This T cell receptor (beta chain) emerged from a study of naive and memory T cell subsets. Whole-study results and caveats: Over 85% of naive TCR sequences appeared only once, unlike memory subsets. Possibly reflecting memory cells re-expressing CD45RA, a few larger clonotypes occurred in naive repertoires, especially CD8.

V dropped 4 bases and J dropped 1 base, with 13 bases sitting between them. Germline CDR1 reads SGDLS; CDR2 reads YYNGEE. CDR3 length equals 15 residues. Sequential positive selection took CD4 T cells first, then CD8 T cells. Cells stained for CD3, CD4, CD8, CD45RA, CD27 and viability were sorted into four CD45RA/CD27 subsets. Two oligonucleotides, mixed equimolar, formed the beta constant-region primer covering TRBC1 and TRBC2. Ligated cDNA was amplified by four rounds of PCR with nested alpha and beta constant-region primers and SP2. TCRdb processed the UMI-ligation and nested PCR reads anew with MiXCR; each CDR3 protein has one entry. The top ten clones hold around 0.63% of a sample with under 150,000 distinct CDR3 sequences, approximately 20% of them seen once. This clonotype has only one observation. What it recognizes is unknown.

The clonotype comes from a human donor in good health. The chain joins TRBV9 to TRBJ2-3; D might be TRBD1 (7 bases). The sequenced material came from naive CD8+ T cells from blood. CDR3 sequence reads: CASSPRGTGTDTQYF. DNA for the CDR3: TGTGCCAGCAGCCCTCGCGGGACAGGCACAGATACGCAGTATTTT.